This T cell receptor (beta chain) derives from a study of identical twins. Study-wide findings and caveats: Weaker excess twin sharing was seen among beta out-of-frame sequences. Fewer insertions characterized abundant cord blood beta clonotypes, whereas memory repertoires showed none.

Unique molecular identifiers were in the cDNA, with template-switch universal primer binding. TCRdb fed the 5' RACE reads into MiXCR, producing one record per CDR3 protein. The table lists roughly 1,500,000 distinct CDR3 sequences, about 32% of them singletons, with about 0.27% in the top ten. CDR1 and CDR2 (germline): LGHDT, YNNKEL (reference sequence). CDR3 length: 14 amino acids. Concerning this clonotype itself: Its antigen is currently unknown.

The chain recombines TRBV3-1 with TRBJ2-4, with D possibly matching TRBD1 (6 bases). Gene TRBJ2-7 matches the end of the DNA better, so the J call may be wrong. The receptor comes from a newborn girl in good health. Sequenced input: cord blood. The CDR3 DNA follows: TGTGCCAGCAGCCAAGTGCAGGGGAAGAACGAGCAGTACTTC. It is translated as CASSQVQGKNEQYF.